The T cell receptor (beta chain) described here comes from a study of T cells after yellow fever vaccination. TCRdb analysed the 5' RACE reads with MiXCR anew, one entry per CDR3 protein. Among some 160,000 distinct CDR3 sequences listed, approximately 10% were seen once. The CDR3 extends over 17 amino acids. Germline V gene data show CDR1 as SGHTA and CDR2 as FQGNSA. Trimming cost V 2 bases and J 1 base, with 17 bases left between them. The receptor's source is a young man who received the YFV17D yellow fever vaccine. The chain uses TRBV7-2 and TRBJ1-1, with D tentatively TRBD1 (6 bases). The sample was CD8+ T cells sorted from PBMCs, taken 45 days after the yellow fever booster vaccination. CDR3 protein: CASSLPLYRERNTEAFF. CDR3 bases: TGTGCCAGCAGCTTACCCTTATACAGGGAGAGGAACACTGAAGCTTTCTTT.